Listed below are T cell receptor beta chains from one sample, sequenced in a study of cytomegalovirus exposure and HLA in healthy donors. Profiling relied on immunoSEQ multiplex PCR, and the TCRdb table lists in-frame clones only, not all of them. This sample has about 92,000 clones, with 84% found just once. The sample consisted of PBMCs. The receptors were sampled from a woman under 30 in good health and CMV-seropositive. Both conserved end residues are part of each CDR3. A D gene is named only where the DNA matches it firmly. The size of a clone is reported for some rows only, either as once, few or many, or as a class for expanded clones.

j_call | d_call | clone_size | v_call | cdr3_nt | cdr3_aa
TRBJ2-7 | TRBD1 | once | TRBV15 | TGTGCCACCAGCAGCCGGGACAGGGCTCAGGGGGAGCAGTACTTC | CATSSRDRAQGEQYF
TRBJ1-1 | . | . | TRBV29-1 | TGCAGCGTTTGGCCCCAGGGGAACACTGAAGCTTTCTTT | CSVWPQGNTEAFF
TRBJ1-1 | TRBD1 | . | TRBV27 | TGTGCCAGCAGCTCTCTCCAGGGGGCACGGAACACTGAAGCTTTCTTT | CASSSLQGARNTEAFF
TRBJ2-5 | TRBD1 | . | TRBV5-1 | TGCGCCAGCACACAGGGGATGGGGGAGACCCAGTACTTC | CASTQGMGETQYF
TRBJ1-1 | . | . | TRBV7-9 | TGTGCCAGCAGCTTAGATGTCGGTCTCAACACTGAAGCTTTCTTT | CASSLDVGLNTEAFF
TRBJ2-2 | TRBD2 | . | TRBV30 | TGTGCCTGGAAAGAACTAGCGGGAGAGGCCACCGGGGAGCTGTTTTTT | CAWKELAGEATGELFF
TRBJ2-5 | . | . | TRBV19 | TGTGCCAGTAATCAAGGGGGACCCGGAGAGACCCAGTACTTC | CASNQGGPGETQYF
TRBJ2-7 | TRBD2 | . | TRBV4-1 | TGCGCCAGCAGCCAAGGACACCGGACTAGCAGATCCTACGAGCAGTACTTC | CASSQGHRTSRSYEQYF
TRBJ2-7 | . | . | TRBV28 | TGTGCCAGCTCTTTAACAGGGACCTCCTACGAGCAGTACTTC | CASSLTGTSYEQYF
TRBJ2-7 | TRBD2 | . | TRBV7-9 | TGTGCCAGCAGCTTAGGGGGGGGTGTGATTGTCTACGAGCAGTACTTC | CASSLGGGVIVYEQYF
TRBJ1-4 | . | . | TRBV28 | TGTGCCAGCATTCAGACCGGGACAGAAAAACTGTTTTTT | CASIQTGTEKLFF
TRBJ1-3 | . | . | TRBV28 | TGTGCCAGCAGTTGGGGAGGTGGAAACACCATATATTTT | CASSWGGGNTIYF